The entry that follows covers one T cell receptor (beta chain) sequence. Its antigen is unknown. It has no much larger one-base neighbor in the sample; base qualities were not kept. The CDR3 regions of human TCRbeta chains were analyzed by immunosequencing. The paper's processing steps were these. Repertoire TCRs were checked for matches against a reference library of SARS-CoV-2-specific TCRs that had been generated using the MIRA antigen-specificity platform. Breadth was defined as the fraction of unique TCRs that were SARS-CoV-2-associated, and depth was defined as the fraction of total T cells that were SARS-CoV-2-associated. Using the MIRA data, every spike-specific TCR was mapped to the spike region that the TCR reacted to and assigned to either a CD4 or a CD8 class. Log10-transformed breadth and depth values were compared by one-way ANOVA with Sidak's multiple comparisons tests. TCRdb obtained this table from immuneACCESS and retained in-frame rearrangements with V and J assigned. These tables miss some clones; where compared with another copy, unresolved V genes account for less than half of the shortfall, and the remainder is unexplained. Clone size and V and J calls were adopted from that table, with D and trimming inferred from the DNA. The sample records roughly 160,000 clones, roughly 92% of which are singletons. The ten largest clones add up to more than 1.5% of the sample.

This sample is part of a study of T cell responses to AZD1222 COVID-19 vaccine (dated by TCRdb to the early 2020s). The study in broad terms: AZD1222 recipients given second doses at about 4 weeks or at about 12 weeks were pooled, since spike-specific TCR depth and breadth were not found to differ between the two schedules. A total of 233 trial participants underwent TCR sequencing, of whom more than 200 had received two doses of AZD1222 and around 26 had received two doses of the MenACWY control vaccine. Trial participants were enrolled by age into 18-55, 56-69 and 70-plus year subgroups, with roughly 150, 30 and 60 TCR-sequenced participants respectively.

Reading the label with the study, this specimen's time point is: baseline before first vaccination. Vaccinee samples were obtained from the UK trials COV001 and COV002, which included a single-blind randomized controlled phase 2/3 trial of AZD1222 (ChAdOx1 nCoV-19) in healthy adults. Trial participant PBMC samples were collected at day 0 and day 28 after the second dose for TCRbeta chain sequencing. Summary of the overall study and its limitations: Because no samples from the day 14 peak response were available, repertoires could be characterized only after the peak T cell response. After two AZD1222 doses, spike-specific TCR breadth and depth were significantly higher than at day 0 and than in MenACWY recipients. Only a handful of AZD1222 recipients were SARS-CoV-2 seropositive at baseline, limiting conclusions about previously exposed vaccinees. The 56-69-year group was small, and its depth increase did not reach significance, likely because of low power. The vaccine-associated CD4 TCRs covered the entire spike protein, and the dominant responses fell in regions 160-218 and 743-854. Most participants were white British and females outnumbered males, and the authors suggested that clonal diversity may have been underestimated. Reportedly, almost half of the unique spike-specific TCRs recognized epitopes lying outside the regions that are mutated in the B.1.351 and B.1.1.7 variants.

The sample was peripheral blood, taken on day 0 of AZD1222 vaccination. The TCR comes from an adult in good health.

The CDR3 loop reads CASRELSGTSGETQYF. In nucleotides, the sequence is TGTGCCAGCAGAGAACTCTCCGGGACTAGCGGAGAGACCCAGTACTTC. The rearrangement combines TRBV2 with TRBJ2-5, with 11 middle bases fitting TRBD2. The CDR3, from cysteine to phenylalanine, totals 16 residues. CDR3 DNA is the only sequence kept; it has 48 bases, read in frame from the first base. The germline V gene gives CDR1 as SNHLY and CDR2 as FYNNEI. Trimming leaves V shorter by 6 bases and J shorter by 4 bases, with the junction holding 10 bases beyond the gene matches.